These 12 T cell receptor beta chains came from one sample sequenced in a study of cytomegalovirus exposure and HLA in healthy donors. PCR was performed using 60 Vbeta and 13 Jbeta primers. Assay used: immunoSEQ multiplex PCR; TCRdb lists only in-frame clones, some missing. The profile shows more than 100,000 clones, about 77% of them singletons. The sample was PBMCs. Receptors were obtained from a woman aged 18-29 years in good health and CMV-seropositive.

The rearrangement uses TRBV6-1 and TRBJ2-7; TRBD2 might be the D (5 bases). V lost 2 bases to trimming and J lost 4 bases, with 9 bases between them. The CDR3 covers 13 residues. Germline loops: CDR1 MNHNS, CDR2 SASEGT. CDR3 nucleotides: TGTGCCAGCAGTGAAATGGACTTTTACGAGCAGTACTTC. Protein sequence: CASSEMDFYEQYF.

This clone was seen only a few times. The rearrangement links TRBV5-4 to TRBJ2-7; 10 bases are a match to TRBD2. The CDR3 totals 15 residues. Germline-derived CDR1 and CDR2 are SGHNT and YYREEE (reference sequence). V lost 3 bases, J lost 2 bases, and 5 bases stayed unmatched. The CDR3 is CASSSLAGVTYEQYF. For the CDR3, the DNA is TGTGCCAGCAGCTCTCTAGCGGGAGTGACCTACGAGCAGTACTTC.

This sequence joins TRBV7-3 and TRBJ1-2, with 8 bases lining up with TRBD1. CDR3 length: 16 amino acids. V gave up 4 bases and J gave up 8 bases; unmatched junction bases: 15. Germline CDR1 SGHTA, CDR2 FQGTGA. The CDR3 here is CASSSPGTGLSWGYTF. Written as DNA, the CDR3 is TGTGCCAGCAGCTCCCCCGGGACAGGTCTTTCGTGGGGCTACACCTTC.

This rearrangement joins TRBV7-2 to TRBJ2-3, with 7 bases matching TRBD2. V shed 3 bases, J shed 1 base, and the junction held 10 bases outside the gene matches. CDR1 and CDR2 from the germline V gene are SGHTA and FQGNSA. The CDR3 loop spans 17 amino acids. The CDR3 DNA reads as TGTGCCAGCAGCTTTGTTCCGGTGAGCGGGGGCACAGATACGCAGTATTTT. Translation: CASSFVPVSGGTDTQYF.

V and J are TRBV6-1 and TRBJ1-5; D remains ambiguous. V lost 8 bases to trimming and J lost 0 bases, with 8 bases between them. This CDR3 has 13 amino acids. The germline V gene has CDR1 MNHNS and CDR2 SASEGT. CDR3 coding DNA: TGTGCCAGCGAGCGGGTTAGCAATCAGCCCCAGCATTTT. Its translation is CASERVSNQPQHF.

J is TRBJ2-5 and V is TRBV6-1; the match to TRBD2 covers 9 bases. V trimming: 2 bases; J trimming: 5 bases; junction bases outside the gene matches: 15. CDR3 length: 18 residues. CDR1 is MNHNS, CDR2 SASEGT, per germline. The CDR3 loop is CASSERGPRGRAGETQYF. For the CDR3, the DNA is TGTGCCAGCAGTGAAAGGGGACCTCGCGGGAGGGCGGGTGAGACCCAGTACTTC.

Notes on this clone: In the same sample, other DNA sequences code for this CDR3. The V and J genes are TRBV7-2 and TRBJ2-1; TRBD2 is a possible D gene (7 bases). CDR1 and CDR2 from the germline V gene are SGHTA and FQGNSA. The CDR3 spans 14 residues. With 3 bases removed from V and 6 bases from J, the gap between germline ends came to 12 bases. CDR3 sequence: CASSLAAGANEQFF. In DNA, the CDR3 is TGTGCCAGCAGCTTGGCGGCGGGGGCCAATGAGCAGTTCTTC.

This chain links TRBV19 with TRBJ2-5; 11 bases map to TRBD2. J gave up 1 base and V 3 bases, and 4 bases lay outside the gene matches. The CDR3 loop spans 16 amino acids. The V gene's germline CDR1 is LNHDA and CDR2 SQIVND (reference sequence). The CDR3 bases are TGTGCCAGTAGTATCCCTAGCGGGAGGTTCCAAGAGACCCAGTACTTC. This encodes CASSIPSGRFQETQYF.

This clone has just one count. V is TRBV5-6 and J is TRBJ1-2; D uncertain. This CDR3 region has 13 residues. Per germline, CDR1 SGHDT and CDR2 YYEEEE. Trimming took off 4 bases at V and 8 bases at J, with 15 bases between the two ends. In DNA, the CDR3 is TGTGCCAGCAGCGTGACGCTAGTTGGCGGCTACACCTTC. Residues: CASSVTLVGGYTF.

This clone occurred once. The J gene is TRBJ1-1, the V gene TRBV6-5; weak D call: TRBD1 (5 bases). V shed 6 bases and J shed 2 bases, with 13 bases lying between them. The CDR3 totals 14 residues. Germline CDR1 and CDR2: MNHEY and SVGAGI. The CDR3, as DNA: TGTGCCAGCAGCCCCCCCACAGGAAACACTGAAGCTTTCTTT. Translated: CASSPPTGNTEAFF.

The chain uses TRBV4-1 and TRBJ1-1, with 8 bases identical to TRBD1. This CDR3 region has 15 residues. The V gene end was trimmed by 0 bases and the J gene end by 3 bases; junction bases not matched to a gene: 3. Germline values: CDR1 MGHRA, CDR2 YSYEKL. CDR3 nucleotides: TGCGCCAGCAGCCAAGAAGGGACAGGAGACACTGAAGCTTTCTTT. Protein sequence: CASSQEGTGDTEAFF.

Points on this clone: This may be a read error: a much more frequent sequence differs by one nucleotide. The genes are TRBV6-1 and TRBJ2-7, with 8 bases that match TRBD2. The CDR3 length is 14 residues. Per germline, CDR1 MNHNS and CDR2 SASEGT. After removal of 6 bases from V and 0 bases from J, the junction contained 4 bases not matched to a gene. CDR3 sequence (DNA): TGTGCCAGCAGCTTAGCGGGAACCTCCTACGAGCAGTACTTC. This gives the protein CASSLAGTSYEQYF.